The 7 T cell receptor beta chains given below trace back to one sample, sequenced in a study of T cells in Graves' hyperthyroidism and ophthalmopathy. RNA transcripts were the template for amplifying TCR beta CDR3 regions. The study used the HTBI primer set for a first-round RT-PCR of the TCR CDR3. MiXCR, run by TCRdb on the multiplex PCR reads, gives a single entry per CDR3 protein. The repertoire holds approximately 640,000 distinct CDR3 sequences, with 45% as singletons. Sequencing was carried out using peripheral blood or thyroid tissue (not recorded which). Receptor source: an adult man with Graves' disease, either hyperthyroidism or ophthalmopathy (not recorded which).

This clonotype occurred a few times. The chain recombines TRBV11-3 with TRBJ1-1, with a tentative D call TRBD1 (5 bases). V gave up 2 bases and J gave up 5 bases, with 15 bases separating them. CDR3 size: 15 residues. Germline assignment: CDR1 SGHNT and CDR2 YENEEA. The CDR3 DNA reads TGTGCCAGCAGCTTACTGAGGGGATCGATGACTGAAGCTTTCTTT. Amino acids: CASSLLRGSMTEAFF.

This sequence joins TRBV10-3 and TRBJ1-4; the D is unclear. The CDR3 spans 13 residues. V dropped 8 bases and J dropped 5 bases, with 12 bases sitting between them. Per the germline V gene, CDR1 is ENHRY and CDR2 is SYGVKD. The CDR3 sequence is CAIGRGRNEKLFF. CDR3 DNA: TGTGCCATCGGCCGCGGAAGGAATGAAAAACTGTTTTTT.

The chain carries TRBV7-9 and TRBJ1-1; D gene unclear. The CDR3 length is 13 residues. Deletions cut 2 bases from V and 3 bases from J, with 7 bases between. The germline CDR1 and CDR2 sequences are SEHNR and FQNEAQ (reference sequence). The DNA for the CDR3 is TGTGCCAGCAGCTTAAGGGAGGACACTGAAGCTTTCTTT. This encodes CASSLREDTEAFF.

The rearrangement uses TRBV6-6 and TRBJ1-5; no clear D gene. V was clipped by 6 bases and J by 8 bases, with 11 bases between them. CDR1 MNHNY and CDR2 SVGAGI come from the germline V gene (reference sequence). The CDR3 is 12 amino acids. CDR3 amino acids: CASRSAIEPQHF. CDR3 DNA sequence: TGTGCCAGCAGATCGGCCATCGAGCCCCAGCATTTT.

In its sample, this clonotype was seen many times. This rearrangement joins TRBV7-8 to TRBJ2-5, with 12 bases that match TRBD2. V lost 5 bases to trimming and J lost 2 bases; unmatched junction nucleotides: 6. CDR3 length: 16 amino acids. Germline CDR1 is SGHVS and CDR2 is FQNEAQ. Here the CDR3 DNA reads TGTGCCAGCAGCCCCCTACTAGCGGGGGGACAAGAGACCCAGTACTTC. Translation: CASSPLLAGGQETQYF.

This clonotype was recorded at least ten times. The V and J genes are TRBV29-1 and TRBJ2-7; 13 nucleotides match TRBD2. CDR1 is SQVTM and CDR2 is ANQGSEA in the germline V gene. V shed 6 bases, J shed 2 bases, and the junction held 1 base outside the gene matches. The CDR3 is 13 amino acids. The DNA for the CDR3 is TGCAGCGTCGGGACTAGCGGGACCTACGAGCAGTACTTC. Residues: CSVGTSGTYEQYF.

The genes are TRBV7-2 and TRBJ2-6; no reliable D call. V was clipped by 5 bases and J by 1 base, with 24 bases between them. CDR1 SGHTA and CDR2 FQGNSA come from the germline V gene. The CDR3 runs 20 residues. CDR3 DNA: TGTGCCAGCAGCCCACTTTGGTCTAGGGTGCTTAGGTCTGGGGCCAACGTCCTGACTTTC. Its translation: CASSPLWSRVLRSGANVLTF.